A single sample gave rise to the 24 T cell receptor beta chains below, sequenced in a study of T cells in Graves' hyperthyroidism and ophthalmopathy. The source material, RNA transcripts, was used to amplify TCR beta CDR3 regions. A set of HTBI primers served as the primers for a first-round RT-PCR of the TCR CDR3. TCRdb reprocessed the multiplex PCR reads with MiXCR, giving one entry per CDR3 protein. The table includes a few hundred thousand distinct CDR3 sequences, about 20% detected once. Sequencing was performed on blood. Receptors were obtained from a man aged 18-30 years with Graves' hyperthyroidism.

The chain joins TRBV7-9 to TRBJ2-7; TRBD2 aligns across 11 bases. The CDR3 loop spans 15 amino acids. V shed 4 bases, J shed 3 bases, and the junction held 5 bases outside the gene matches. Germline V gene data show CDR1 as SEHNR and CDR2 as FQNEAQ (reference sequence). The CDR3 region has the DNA TGTGCCAGCAGCTACGCAGGACTAGCGGGCTACGAGCAGTACTTC. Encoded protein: CASSYAGLAGYEQYF. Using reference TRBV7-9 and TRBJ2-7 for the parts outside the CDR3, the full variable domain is DTGVSQNPRHKITKRGQNVTFRCDPISEHNRLYWYRQTLGQGPEFLTYFQNEAQLEKSRLLSDRFSAERPKGSFSTLEIQRTEQGDSAMYLCASSYAGLAGYEQYFGPGTRLTVT.

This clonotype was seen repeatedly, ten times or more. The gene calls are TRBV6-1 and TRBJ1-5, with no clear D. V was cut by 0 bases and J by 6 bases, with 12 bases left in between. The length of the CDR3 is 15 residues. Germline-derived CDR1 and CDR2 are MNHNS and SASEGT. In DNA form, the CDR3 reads TGTGCCAGCAGTGAAGCAGGAGAAGATACTCAGCCCCAGCATTTT. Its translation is CASSEAGEDTQPQHF.

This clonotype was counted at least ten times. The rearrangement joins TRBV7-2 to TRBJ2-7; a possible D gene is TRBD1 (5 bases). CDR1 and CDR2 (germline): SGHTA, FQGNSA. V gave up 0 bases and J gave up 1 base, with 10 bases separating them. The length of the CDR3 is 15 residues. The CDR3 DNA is TGTGCCAGCAGCTTAGCGCCCCAGGGTTCCTACGAGCAGTACTTC. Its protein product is CASSLAPQGSYEQYF.

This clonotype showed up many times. The CDR3 sequence is CATSDPRQGDTEAFF. The CDR3 DNA reads TGTGCCACCAGTGACCCTCGACAGGGAGACACTGAAGCTTTCTTT. The J gene is TRBJ1-1, the V gene TRBV24-1; 7 nucleotides line up with TRBD1. Germline CDR1 reads KGHDR; CDR2 reads SFDVKD. The trim removed 4 bases at V and 3 bases at J, leaving 7 bases unmatched. The CDR3 runs to 15 residues.

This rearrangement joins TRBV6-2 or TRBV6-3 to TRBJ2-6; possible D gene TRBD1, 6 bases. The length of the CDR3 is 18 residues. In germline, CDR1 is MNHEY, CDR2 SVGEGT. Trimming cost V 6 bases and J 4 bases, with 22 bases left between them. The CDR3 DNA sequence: TGTGCCAGCAGCCGCATCCGGGACAAGGTTCTGGGGGCCAACGTCCTGACTTTC. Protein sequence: CASSRIRDKVLGANVLTF.

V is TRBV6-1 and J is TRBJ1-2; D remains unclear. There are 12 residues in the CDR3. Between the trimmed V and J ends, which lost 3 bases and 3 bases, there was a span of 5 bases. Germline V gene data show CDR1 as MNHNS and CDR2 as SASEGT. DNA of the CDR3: TGTGCCAGCAGTGACCTCCACTATGGCTACACCTTC. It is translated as CASSDLHYGYTF.

As DNA, the CDR3 is TGTGCCAGCAGCTACAACAAAGGGGGAGAGACCCAGTACTTC. This sequence encodes CASSYNKGGETQYF. The chain combines TRBV6-5 with TRBJ2-5, with D possibly being TRBD1 (6 bases). Germline loops: CDR1 MNHEY, CDR2 SVGAGI. This CDR3 spans 14 amino acids. Trimming removed 6 bases from V and 4 bases from J, with 15 bases in between.

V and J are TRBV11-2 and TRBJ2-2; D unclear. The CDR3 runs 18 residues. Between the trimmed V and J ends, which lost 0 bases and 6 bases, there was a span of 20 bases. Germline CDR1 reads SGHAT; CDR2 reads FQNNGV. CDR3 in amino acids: CASSLEPAGIFVAGELFF. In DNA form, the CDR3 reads TGTGCCAGCAGCTTAGAACCGGCAGGAATATTTGTGGCCGGGGAGCTGTTTTTT.

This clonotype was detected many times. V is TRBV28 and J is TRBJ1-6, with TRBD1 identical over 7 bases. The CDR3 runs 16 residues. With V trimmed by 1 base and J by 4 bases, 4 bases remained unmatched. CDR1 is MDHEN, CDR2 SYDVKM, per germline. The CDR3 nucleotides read TGTGCCAGCAGTTTATTGAGGGGACAGTATAATTCACCCCTCCACTTT. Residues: CASSLLRGQYNSPLHF.

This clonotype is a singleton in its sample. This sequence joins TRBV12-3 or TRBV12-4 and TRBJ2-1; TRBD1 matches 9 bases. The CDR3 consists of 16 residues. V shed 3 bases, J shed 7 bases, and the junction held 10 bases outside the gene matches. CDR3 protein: CASSFPSGTGLNEQFF. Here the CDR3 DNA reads TGTGCCAGCAGTTTCCCCTCCGGGACAGGGTTAAATGAGCAGTTCTTC.

Written as DNA, the CDR3 is TGTGCCAGCGGGACCCAGGGAGCGAACACTGAAGCTTTCTTT. The encoded protein is CASGTQGANTEAFF. This rearrangement joins TRBV2 to TRBJ1-1; D might be TRBD1 (5 bases). There are 14 residues in the CDR3. Germline V gene sequence: CDR1 SNHLY, CDR2 FYNNEI. V was clipped by 8 bases and J by 1 base, with 14 bases between them.

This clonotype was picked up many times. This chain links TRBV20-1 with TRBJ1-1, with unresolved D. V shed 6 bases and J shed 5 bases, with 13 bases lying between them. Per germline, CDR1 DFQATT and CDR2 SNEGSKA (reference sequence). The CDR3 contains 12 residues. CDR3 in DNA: TGCAGTGCCCCCGCTAGGGAAACTGAAGCTTTCTTT. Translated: CSAPARETEAFF.

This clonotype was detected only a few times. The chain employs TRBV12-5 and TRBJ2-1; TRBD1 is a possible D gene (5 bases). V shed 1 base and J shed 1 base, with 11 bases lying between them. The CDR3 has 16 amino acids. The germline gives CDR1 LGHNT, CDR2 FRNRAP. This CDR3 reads CASGLAQGWSYNEQFF. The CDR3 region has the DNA TGTGCTAGTGGTTTGGCTCAGGGTTGGTCCTACAATGAGCAGTTCTTC. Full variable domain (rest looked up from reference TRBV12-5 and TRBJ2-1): DARVTQTPRHKVTEMGQEVTMRCQPILGHNTVFWYRQTMMQGLELLAYFRNRAPLDDSGMPKDRFSAEMPDATLATLKIQPSEPRDSAVYFCASGLAQGWSYNEQFFGPGTRLTVL.

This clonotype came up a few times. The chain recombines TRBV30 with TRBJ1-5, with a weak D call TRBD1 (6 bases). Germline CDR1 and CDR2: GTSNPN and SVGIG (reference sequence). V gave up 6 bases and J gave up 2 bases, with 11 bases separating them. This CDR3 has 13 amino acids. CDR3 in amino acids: CACMGAGNQPQHF. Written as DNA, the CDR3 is TGTGCCTGTATGGGGGCAGGCAATCAGCCCCAGCATTTT.

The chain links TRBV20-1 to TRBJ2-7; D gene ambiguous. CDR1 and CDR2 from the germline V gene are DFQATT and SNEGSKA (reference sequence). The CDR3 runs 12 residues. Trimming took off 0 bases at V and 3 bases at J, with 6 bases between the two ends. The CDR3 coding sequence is TGCAGTGCTAGAGATCAAGACTACGAGCAGTACTTC. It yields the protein CSARDQDYEQYF.

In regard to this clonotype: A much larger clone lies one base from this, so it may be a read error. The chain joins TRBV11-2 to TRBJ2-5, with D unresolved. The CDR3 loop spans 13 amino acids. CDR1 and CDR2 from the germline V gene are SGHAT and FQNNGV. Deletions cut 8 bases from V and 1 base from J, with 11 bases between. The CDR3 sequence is CASGVSCQETQYF. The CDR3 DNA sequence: TGTGCCAGCGGGGTTTCCTGCCAAGAGACCCAGTACTTC.

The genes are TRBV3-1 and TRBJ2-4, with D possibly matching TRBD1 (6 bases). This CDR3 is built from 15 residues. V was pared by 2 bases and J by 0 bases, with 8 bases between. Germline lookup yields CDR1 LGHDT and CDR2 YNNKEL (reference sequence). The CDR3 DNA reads TGTGCCAGCAGCCAAACAGGGTTAGCCAAAAACATTCAGTACTTC. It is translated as CASSQTGLAKNIQYF.

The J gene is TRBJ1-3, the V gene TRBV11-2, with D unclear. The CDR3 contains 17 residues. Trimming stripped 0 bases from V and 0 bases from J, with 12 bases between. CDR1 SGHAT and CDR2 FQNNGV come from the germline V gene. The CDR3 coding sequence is TGTGCCAGCAGCTTAGATAAGGACTCTTACTCTGGAAACACCATATATTTT. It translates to CASSLDKDSYSGNTIYF.

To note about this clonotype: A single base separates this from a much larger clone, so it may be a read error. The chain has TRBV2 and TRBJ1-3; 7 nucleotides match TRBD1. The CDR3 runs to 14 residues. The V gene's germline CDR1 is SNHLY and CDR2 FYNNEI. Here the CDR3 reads CVSRLDRAGNTIYF. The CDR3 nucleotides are TGTGTCAGCAGACTTGACAGGGCTGGAAACACCATATATTTT.

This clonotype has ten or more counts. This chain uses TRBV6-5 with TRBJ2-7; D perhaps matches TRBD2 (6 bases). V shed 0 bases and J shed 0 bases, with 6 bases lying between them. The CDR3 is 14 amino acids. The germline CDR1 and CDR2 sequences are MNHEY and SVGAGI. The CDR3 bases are TGTGCCAGCAGTTACTCGACTAGCTCCTACGAGCAGTACTTC. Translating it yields CASSYSTSSYEQYF.

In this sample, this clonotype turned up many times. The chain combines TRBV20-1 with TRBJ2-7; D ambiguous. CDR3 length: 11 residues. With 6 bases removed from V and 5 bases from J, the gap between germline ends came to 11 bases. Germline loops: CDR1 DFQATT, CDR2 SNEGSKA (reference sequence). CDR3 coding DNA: TGCAGTGCGTCCCCCCTAAACGAGCAGTACTTC. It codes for CSASPLNEQYF.

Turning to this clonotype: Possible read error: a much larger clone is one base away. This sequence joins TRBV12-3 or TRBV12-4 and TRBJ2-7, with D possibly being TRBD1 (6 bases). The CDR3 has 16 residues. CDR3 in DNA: TGTGCCAGCAGTCAGGGGACAAGGAGACCCCACTACGGGCAGTACTTC. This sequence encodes CASSQGTRRPHYGQYF.

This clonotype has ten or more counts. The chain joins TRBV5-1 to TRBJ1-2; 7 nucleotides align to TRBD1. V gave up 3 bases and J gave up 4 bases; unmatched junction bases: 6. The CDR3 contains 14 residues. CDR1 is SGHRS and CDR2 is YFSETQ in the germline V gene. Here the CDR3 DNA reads TGCGCCAGCAGCTCACAACAGGGGCGCTATGGCTACACCTTC. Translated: CASSSQQGRYGYTF.

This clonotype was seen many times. CDR3 loop: CASSLWGRGGGPRGQPQHF. CDR3 DNA: TGTGCCAGCAGTTTATGGGGCCGCGGGGGGGGCCCAAGGGGTCAGCCCCAGCATTTT. J is TRBJ1-5 and V is TRBV28; possible D gene TRBD1, 6 bases. Germline V gene lookup returns CDR1 MDHEN and CDR2 SYDVKM. CDR3 size: 19 residues. V lost 0 bases and J 6 bases, leaving 24 bases between the germline ends.